This TCR beta chain was recorded in a study of T cells in Graves' hyperthyroidism and ophthalmopathy. This clonotype was recorded a few times. From RNA transcripts, TCR beta CDR3 regions were amplified. TCR CDR3 regions were first amplified by RT-PCR with HTBI primers. TCRdb passed the multiplex PCR reads through MiXCR, listing each CDR3 protein once. The profile shows 650,000 to 850,000 distinct CDR3 sequences, roughly a sixth of them singletons. Germline values: CDR1 LNHDA, CDR2 SQIVND (reference sequence). The CDR3 contains 14 residues. V shed 3 bases and J shed 2 bases, with 8 bases lying between them.

The clonotype originates from a woman aged 45-65 years with Graves' hyperthyroidism that later progressed to Graves' ophthalmopathy. Sequencing input: blood. V is TRBV19 and J is TRBJ1-5; D not certain. The CDR3 nucleotides are TGTGCCAGTAGTATGGAGGGTGGCAATCAGCCCCAGCATTTT. It specifies CASSMEGGNQPQHF.